The 14 T cell receptor beta chains below all came from one sample that was sequenced in a study of blood T cells in healthy people across ages. Through a sample-barcoded 5' primer and a J-beta primer mix, a second PCR was run for roughly 6 to 11 cycles. TCRdb re-called the 5' RACE reads with MiXCR, one entry per CDR3 protein. This sample has 550,000 to 750,000 distinct CDR3 sequences, with roughly 21% found just once. Sequencing input: blood. These receptors were obtained from a man in his sixties or seventies in good health.

This clonotype was seen repeatedly, ten times or more. This chain connects TRBV12-3 or TRBV12-4 to TRBJ2-7; D is perhaps TRBD1 (6 bases). This CDR3 has 16 residues. The V end lost 6 bases, the J end lost 2 bases, and 20 bases lay between the germline ends. The CDR3 here is CASSPPEGRGTYEQYF. CDR3 sequence (DNA): TGTGCCAGCAGCCCTCCTGAGGGCAGGGGTACCTACGAGCAGTACTTC.

The CDR3 DNA follows: TGTGCCAGCAGTTACTCGAATATACCGGGGATGTCGCTTGGCTACACCTTC. The encoded protein is CASSYSNIPGMSLGYTF. J is TRBJ1-2 and V is TRBV6-5; D is ambiguous. The CDR3 loop spans 17 amino acids. V was pared by 0 bases and J by 7 bases, with 21 bases between. Germline values: CDR1 MNHEY, CDR2 SVGAGI.

In its sample, this clonotype was seen a few times. The V call is TRBV7-9, the J call TRBJ2-5; the D is unclear. The J call is doubtful: the DNA matches TRBJ2-1 better. The length of the CDR3 is 12 residues. In germline, CDR1 is SEHNR, CDR2 FQNEAQ (reference sequence). The CDR3 protein is CASSRLENEQFF. CDR3 DNA sequence: TGTGCCAGCAGTCGACTGGAGAATGAGCAGTTCTTC.

This clonotype came up a few times. The chain is built from TRBV4-2 and TRBJ2-5; D tentatively fits TRBD1 or TRBD2 (5 bases each). Matching the DNA end better, TRBJ2-7 makes the J call doubtful. The germline V gene has CDR1 LGHNA and CDR2 YNFKEQ. The CDR3 has 16 amino acids. CDR3 amino acids: CASSQEGTVASYEQYF. CDR3 DNA sequence: TGTGCCAGCAGCCAAGAGGGGACCGTCGCATCCTACGAGCAGTACTTC.

This clonotype was seen a handful of times. The chain has TRBV9 and TRBJ2-6; 10 bases are shared with TRBD1. The CDR3 sequence is 17 residues long. The junction had 5 bases not matched to a gene; V was cut back by 3 bases and J by 2 bases. Germline CDR1 is SGDLS and CDR2 is YYNGEE. The CDR3 DNA is TGTGCCAGCAGCGCCGGACAGGGGGTAACTGGGGCCAACGTCCTGACTTTC. Its protein is CASSAGQGVTGANVLTF.

This clonotype was seen repeatedly, ten times or more. The chain couples TRBV5-1 to TRBJ2-1, with 9 nucleotides matching TRBD2. The germline CDR1 and CDR2 sequences are SGHRS and YFSETQ. Trimming at V came to 2 bases and at J to 3 bases, leaving 3 bases not matched to a gene. The CDR3 spans 15 residues. The CDR3 loop is CASSLSTSGYNEQFF. The CDR3, as DNA: TGCGCCAGCAGCTTATCGACTAGCGGCTACAATGAGCAGTTCTTC.

The rearrangement joins TRBV5-1 to TRBJ2-1; 10 bases align to TRBD2. After removal of 2 bases from V and 6 bases from J, the junction contained 5 bases not matched to a gene. Germline V gene sequence: CDR1 SGHRS, CDR2 YFSETQ. The CDR3 is made up of 15 amino acids. The CDR3 DNA sequence: TGCGCCAGCAGCTTTTCACTAGCGGGAAGCAATGAGCAGTTCTTC. Protein: CASSFSLAGSNEQFF.

This sequence joins TRBV19 and TRBJ2-3; D gene uncertain. The length of the CDR3 is 16 residues. Deletions cut 7 bases from V and 3 bases from J, with 20 bases between. Germline V gene sequence: CDR1 LNHDA, CDR2 SQIVND (reference sequence). CDR3 sequence (DNA): TGTGCCAGTACCGCCAGCCCACGAATCGGGACAGATACGCAGTATTTT. Translation: CASTASPRIGTDTQYF.

The CDR3 DNA is TGCAGTGCTAGAGATCATCTGGGAAAGGGGCAGTATTTT. This codes for CSARDHLGKGQYF. The chain employs TRBV20-1 and TRBJ2-3; no clear D gene. The CDR3 covers 13 residues. V lost 0 bases, J lost 11 bases, and 15 bases lay in between. Germline values: CDR1 DFQATT, CDR2 SNEGSKA (reference sequence).

This clonotype was seen once. V usage is TRBV7-2 and J usage is TRBJ2-2; possibly TRBD2 for D (5 bases). The length of the CDR3 is 16 residues. Germline V lookup: CDR1 SGHTA, CDR2 FQGNSA. Trimming cost V 8 bases and J 3 bases, with 19 bases left between them. The CDR3 is CASSLYRTRDTGELFF. In nucleotides, the CDR3 is TGTGCCAGCTCTCTATACCGGACTCGGGACACCGGGGAGCTGTTTTTT.

The CDR3 nucleotides are TGTGCCATCAGGGTGACTAGCGGGGTCACAGATACGCAGTATTTT. Amino acid sequence: CAIRVTSGVTDTQYF. The genes are TRBV10-3 and TRBJ2-3; the match to TRBD2 covers 11 bases. The CDR3 consists of 15 residues. The junction had 4 bases not matched to a gene; V was cut back by 6 bases and J by 2 bases. CDR1 is ENHRY, CDR2 SYGVKD, per germline.

This clonotype was observed a handful of times. The chain links TRBV29-1 to TRBJ2-1; TRBD2 agrees at 14 bases. The CDR3 sequence is 16 residues long. The V segment lost 5 bases and the J segment 9 bases; nucleotides outside the gene matches: 12. Germline CDR1 is SQVTM and CDR2 is ANQGSEA. In nucleotides, the CDR3 is TGCAGCGTTTCGGGACTAGCGGGAGCTGTCTACGGTGAGCAGTTCTTC. This gives the protein CSVSGLAGAVYGEQFF.

Many counts were recorded for this clonotype. The chain employs TRBV28 and TRBJ2-5, with 8 bases fitting TRBD1. CDR3 size: 14 residues. V was pared by 6 bases and J by 1 base, with 4 bases of the junction left unmatched. Germline assignment: CDR1 MDHEN and CDR2 SYDVKM. CDR3 sequence (DNA): TGTGCCAGCAGCCGGACAGGGCTCCAAGAGACCCAGTACTTC. This gives the protein CASSRTGLQETQYF.

At least ten counts were recorded for this clonotype. The rearrangement uses TRBV28 and TRBJ2-7, with D maybe TRBD1 (6 bases). Germline CDR1 and CDR2: MDHEN and SYDVKM. Trimming left V 6 bases short and J 4 bases short, with 10 bases between. The CDR3 has 12 residues. In DNA form, the CDR3 reads TGTGCCAGCAGATTTGACAGGTACGAGCAGTACTTC. This gives the protein CASRFDRYEQYF.